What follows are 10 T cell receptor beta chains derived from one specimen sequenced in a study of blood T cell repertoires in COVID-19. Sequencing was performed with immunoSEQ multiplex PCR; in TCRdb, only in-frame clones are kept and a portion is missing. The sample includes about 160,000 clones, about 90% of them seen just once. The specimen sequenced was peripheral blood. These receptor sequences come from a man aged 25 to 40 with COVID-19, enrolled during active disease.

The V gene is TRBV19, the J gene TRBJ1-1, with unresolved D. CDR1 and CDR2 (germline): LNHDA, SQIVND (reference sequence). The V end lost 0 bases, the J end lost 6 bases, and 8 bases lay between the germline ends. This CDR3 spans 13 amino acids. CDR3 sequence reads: CASSIDLSSEAFF. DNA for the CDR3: TGTGCCAGTAGTATAGACCTCTCGTCTGAAGCTTTCTTT.

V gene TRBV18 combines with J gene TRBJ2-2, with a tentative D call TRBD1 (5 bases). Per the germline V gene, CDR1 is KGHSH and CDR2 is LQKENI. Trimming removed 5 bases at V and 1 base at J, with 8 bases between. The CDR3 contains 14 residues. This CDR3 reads CASSSQGNTGELFF. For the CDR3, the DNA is TGTGCCAGCTCAAGTCAGGGGAACACCGGGGAGCTGTTTTTT.

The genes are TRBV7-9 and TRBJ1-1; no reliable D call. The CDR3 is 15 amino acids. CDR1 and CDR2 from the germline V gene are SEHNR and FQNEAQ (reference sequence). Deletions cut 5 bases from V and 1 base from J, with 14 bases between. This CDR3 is CASSIPWARNTEAFF. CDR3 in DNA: TGTGCCAGCAGCATTCCCTGGGCCAGGAACACTGAAGCTTTCTTT.

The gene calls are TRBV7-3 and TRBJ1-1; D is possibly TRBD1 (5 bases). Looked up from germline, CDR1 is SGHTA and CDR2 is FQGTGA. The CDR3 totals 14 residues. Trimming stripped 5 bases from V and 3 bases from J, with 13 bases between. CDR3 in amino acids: CASSPGGYDTEAFF. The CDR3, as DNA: TGTGCCAGCAGCCCCGGGGGTTACGACACTGAAGCTTTCTTT.

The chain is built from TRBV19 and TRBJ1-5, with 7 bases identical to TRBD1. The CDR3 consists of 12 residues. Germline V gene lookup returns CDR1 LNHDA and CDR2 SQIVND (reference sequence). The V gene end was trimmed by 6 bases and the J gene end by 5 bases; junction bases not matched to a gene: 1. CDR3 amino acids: CASRGTDQPQHF. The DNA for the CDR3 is TGTGCCAGTAGGGGGACAGATCAGCCCCAGCATTTT.

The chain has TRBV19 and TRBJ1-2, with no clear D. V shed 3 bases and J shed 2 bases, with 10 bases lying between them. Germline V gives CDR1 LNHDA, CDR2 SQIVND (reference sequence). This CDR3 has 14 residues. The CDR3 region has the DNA TGTGCCAGTAGTATCTTAACAGCCAACTATGGCTACACCTTC. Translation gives CASSILTANYGYTF.

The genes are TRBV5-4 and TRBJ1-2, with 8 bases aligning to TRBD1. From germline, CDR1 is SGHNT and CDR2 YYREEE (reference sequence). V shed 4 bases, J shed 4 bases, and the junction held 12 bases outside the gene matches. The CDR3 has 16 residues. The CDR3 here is CASSQWTGRELYGYTF. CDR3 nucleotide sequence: TGTGCCAGCAGCCAGTGGACAGGGAGGGAACTCTATGGCTACACCTTC.

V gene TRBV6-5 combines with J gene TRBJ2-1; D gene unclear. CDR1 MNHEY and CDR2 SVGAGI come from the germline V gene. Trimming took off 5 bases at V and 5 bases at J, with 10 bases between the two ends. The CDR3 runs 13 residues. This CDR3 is CASSLYEDNEQFF. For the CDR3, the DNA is TGTGCCAGCAGTCTCTACGAGGACAATGAGCAGTTCTTC.

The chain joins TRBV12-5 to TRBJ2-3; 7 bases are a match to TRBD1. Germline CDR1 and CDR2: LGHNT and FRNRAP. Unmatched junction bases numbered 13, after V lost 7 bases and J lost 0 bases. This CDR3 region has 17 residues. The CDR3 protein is CASDRDSRHSSTDTQYF. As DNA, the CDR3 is TGTGCTAGTGACCGGGACAGCCGCCACTCTAGCACAGATACGCAGTATTTT. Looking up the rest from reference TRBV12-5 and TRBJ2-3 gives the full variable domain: DARVTQTPRHKVTEMGQEVTMRCQPILGHNTVFWYRQTMMQGLELLAYFRNRAPLDDSGMPKDRFSAEMPDATLATLKIQPSEPRDSAVYFCASDRDSRHSSTDTQYFGPGTRLTVL.

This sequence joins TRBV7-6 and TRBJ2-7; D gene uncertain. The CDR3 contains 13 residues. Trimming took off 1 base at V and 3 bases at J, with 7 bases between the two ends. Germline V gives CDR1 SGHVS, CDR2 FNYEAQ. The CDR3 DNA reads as TGTGCCAGCAGCTTAGGGGCAAGCTACGAGCAGTACTTC. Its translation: CASSLGASYEQYF.